This TCR beta chain was sequenced during a study of cytomegalovirus exposure and HLA in healthy donors. Notes on the study in general: A few CMV-associated chains proved CMV antigen-specific in vitro.

From the roughly 120-subject validation cohort, which was separate from the roughly 630-subject first cohort, the donors were drawn. TCRdb's table, derived via immunoSEQ multiplex PCR, lists solely in-frame clones and lacks some. Among approximately 100,000 clones listed, 88% were seen once. About this clone: Its antigen is as yet unknown.

From germline, CDR1 is SGHTA and CDR2 FQGNSA. Trimming cost V 5 bases and J 3 bases; bases outside gene matches: 7. The length of the CDR3 is 15 residues. This chain links TRBV7-2 with TRBJ1-5, with 7 bases that match TRBD1. This clonotype was obtained from a woman aged 18-35 years in good health and CMV-seronegative. Sample: PBMCs. The DNA of the CDR3 is TGTGCCAGCAGCCGGGGGACAGCTTCCAATCAGCCCCAGCATTTT. Translating it yields CASSRGTASNQPQHF.